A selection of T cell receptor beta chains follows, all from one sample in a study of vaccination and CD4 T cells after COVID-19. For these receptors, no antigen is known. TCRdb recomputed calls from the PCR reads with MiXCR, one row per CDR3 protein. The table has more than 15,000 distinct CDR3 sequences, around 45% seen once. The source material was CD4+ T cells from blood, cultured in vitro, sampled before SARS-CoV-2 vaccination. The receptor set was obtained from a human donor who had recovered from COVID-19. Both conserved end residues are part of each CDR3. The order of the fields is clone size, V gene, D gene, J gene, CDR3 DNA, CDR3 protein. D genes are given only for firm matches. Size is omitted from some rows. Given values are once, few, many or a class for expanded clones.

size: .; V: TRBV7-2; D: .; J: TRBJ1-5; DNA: TGTGCCAGCAGCTTAGCTCCGGGATCGCAGCCCCAGCATTTT; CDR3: CASSLAPGSQPQHF
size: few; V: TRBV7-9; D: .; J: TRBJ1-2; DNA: TGTGCCAGCGGCCAGGGGATCGCCTATGGCTCCTACACCTTC; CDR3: CASGQGIAYGSYTF
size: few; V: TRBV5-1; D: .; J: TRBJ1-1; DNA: TGCGCCAGCAGCCCTGGGAGGGAAACTGAAGCTTTCTTT; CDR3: CASSPGRETEAFF
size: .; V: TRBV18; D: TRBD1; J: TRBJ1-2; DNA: TGTGCCAGCTCACCTGGACAGGGAAGCTATGGCTACACCTTC; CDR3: CASSPGQGSYGYTF
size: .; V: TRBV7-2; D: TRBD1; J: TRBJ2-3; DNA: TGTGCCAGCAGCTTGTCCCGGGACAGGATGGATACGCAGTATTTT; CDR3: CASSLSRDRMDTQYF
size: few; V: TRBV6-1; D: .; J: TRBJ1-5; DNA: TGTGCCAGCAGACCCCCGGGCTCCAGCAATCAGCCCCAGCATTTT; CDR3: CASRPPGSSNQPQHF
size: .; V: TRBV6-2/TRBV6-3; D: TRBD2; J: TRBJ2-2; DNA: TGTGCCAGCAGTTACGAGCTAGCGGGAGAAGGTGACACCGGGGAGCTGTTTTTT; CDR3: CASSYELAGEGDTGELFF
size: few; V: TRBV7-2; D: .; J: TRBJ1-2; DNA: TGTGCCAGCAGCCCAGAGGTTAGTCGTAGGAGCTATGGCTACACCTTC; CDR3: CASSPEVSRRSYGYTF
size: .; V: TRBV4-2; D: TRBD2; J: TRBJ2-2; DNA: TGTGCCAGCAGCCAAGAACTTCCTACGAGCGGGGGGGCCTCCGGGGAGCTGTTTTTT; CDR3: CASSQELPTSGGASGELFF
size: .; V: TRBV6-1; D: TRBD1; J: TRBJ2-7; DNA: TGTGCCAGCAGCCGACAGGGCGAACTTTACGAGCAGTACTTC; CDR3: CASSRQGELYEQYF
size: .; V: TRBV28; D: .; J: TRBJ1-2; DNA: TGTGCCAGCAGTTTAGTAAGGGGTAACTATGGCTACACCTTC; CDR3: CASSLVRGNYGYTF
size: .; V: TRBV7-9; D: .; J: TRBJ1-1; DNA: TGTGCCAGCAGCTCAACACGGGGACTCATGAACACTGAAGCTTTCTTT; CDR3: CASSSTRGLMNTEAFF
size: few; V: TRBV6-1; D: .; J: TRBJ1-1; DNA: TGTGCCAGCAGGGCCCTCTTGGACGATGGGGCTTTCTTT; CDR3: CASRALLDDGAFF
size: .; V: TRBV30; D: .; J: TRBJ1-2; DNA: TGTGCCTGGAGGGGGATAGGGACCGGGGGCTACACCTTC; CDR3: CAWRGIGTGGYTF
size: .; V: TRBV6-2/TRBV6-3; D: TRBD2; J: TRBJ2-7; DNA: TGTGCCAGCAGTCGGGCGGGAGGGCCGTACGAGCAGTACTTC; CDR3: CASSRAGGPYEQYF
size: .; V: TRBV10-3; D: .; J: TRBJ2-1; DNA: TGTGCCTCCAACAGGGAGATGGACAATGAGCAGTTCTTC; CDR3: CASNREMDNEQFF
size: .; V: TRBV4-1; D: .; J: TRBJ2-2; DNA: TGCGCCAGCAGCCAACCGGGTCGGGGCGGGGAGCTGTTTTTT; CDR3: CASSQPGRGGELFF
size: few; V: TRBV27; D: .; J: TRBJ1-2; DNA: TGTGCCAGCAGCAGGGTCGGCGGAGGCTACACCTTC; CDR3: CASSRVGGGYTF
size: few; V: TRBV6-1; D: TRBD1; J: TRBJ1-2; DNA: TGTGCCAGCAGTGACCGGGACAGGGGACATGGCTACACCTTC; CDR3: CASSDRDRGHGYTF
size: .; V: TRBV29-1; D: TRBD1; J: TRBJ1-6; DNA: TGCAGCGTTATGACAGGGACGAATTCACCCCTCCACTTT; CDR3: CSVMTGTNSPLHF
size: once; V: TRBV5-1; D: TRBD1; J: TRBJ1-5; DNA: TGCGCCAGCAGCGTGACAGGGGGAAGTCAGCCCCAGCATTTT; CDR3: CASSVTGGSQPQHF
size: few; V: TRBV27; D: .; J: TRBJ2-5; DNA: TGTGCCAGCAGTTTTAATGGGGAGACCCAGTACTTC; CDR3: CASSFNGETQYF
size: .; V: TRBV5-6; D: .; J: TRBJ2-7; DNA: TGTGCCAGCAGCTTGGGCGGAGGGCGTCCCTACGAGCAGTACTTC; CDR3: CASSLGGGRPYEQYF
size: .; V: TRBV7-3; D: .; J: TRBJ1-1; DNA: TGTGCCAGCAGCTGGACATATAACACTGAAGCTTTCTTT; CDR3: CASSWTYNTEAFF
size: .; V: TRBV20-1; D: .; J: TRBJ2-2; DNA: TGCAGTGCCGCCACCCTCTATCAAAACACCGGGGAGCTGTTTTTT; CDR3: CSAATLYQNTGELFF
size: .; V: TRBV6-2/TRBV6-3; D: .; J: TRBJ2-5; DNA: TGTGCCAGCAGTTACAGGGCACATACCCAAGAGACCCAGTACTTC; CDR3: CASSYRAHTQETQYF
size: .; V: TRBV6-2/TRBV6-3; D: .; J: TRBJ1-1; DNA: TGTGCCAGCAGTTACCGAAGGAGACTGAACACTGAAGCTTTCTTT; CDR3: CASSYRRRLNTEAFF
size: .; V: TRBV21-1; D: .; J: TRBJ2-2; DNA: TGTGCCAGCAACCCGAATAGGGACAGGGCTAACACCGGGGAGCTGTTTTTT; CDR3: CASNPNRDRANTGELFF
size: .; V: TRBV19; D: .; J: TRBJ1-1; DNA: TGTGCCAGTAGTGTTGGGGACACTGAAGCTTTCTTT; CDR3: CASSVGDTEAFF
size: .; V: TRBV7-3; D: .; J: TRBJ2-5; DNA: TGTGCCAGCAGCTTAAGACGGGGAGAGACCCAGTACTTC; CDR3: CASSLRRGETQYF
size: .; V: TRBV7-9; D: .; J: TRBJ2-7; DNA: TGTGCCAGCAGCTTGACAGAGTACGAGCAGTACTTC; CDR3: CASSLTEYEQYF
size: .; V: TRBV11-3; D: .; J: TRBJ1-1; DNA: TGTGCCAGCAGCTTTTATGTGAACACTGAAGCTTTCTTT; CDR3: CASSFYVNTEAFF
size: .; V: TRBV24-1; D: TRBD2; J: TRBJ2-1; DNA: TGTGCCACCAGTGCTCCCGTGGGGGGACTAGCGGGGGCCAATGAGCAGTTCTTC; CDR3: CATSAPVGGLAGANEQFF
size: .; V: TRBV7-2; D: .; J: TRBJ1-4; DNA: TGTGCCAGCAGCTTAGCGCAGTTCGACGGAAAACTGTTTTTT; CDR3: CASSLAQFDGKLFF
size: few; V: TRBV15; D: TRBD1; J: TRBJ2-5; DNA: TGTGCCACCAGCAGAGACAACAGGGGTGGGGAGACCCAGTACTTC; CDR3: CATSRDNRGGETQYF
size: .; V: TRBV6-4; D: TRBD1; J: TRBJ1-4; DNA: TGTGCCAGCAGTGGGGCCGGGACAGGGTTAGGAAAACTGTTTTTT; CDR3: CASSGAGTGLGKLFF
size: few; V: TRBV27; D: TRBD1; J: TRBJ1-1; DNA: TGTGCCAGCAGTTGGACAGGGGGATCGAACACTGAAGCTTTCTTT; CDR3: CASSWTGGSNTEAFF
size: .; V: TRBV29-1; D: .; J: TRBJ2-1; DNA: TGCAGCGTCTATCAGACGGGTGGGAATGAGCAGTTCTTC; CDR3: CSVYQTGGNEQFF
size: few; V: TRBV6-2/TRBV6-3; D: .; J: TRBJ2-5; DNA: TGTGCCAGCAGTTACTCGGTGGAGACCCAGTACTTC; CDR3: CASSYSVETQYF
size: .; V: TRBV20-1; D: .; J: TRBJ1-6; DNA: TGCAGTGCTAGAGGAGCAGGGGATAATTCACCCCTCCACTTT; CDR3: CSARGAGDNSPLHF
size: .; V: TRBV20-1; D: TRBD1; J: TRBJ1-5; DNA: TGCAGTGCTGTCCCAGGGGGAAATCAGCCCCAGCATTTT; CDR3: CSAVPGGNQPQHF
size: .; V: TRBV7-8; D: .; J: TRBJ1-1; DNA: TGTGCCAGCAGCCAAACCGACAGTGGGAACACTGAAGCTTTCTTT; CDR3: CASSQTDSGNTEAFF
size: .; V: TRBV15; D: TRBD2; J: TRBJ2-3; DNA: TGTGCCACCAGCAGAGATACGTGGGAGGGCCGGACAGATACGCAGTATTTT; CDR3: CATSRDTWEGRTDTQYF
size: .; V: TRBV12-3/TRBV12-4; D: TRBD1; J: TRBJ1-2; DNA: TGTGCCAGCAGCCGAAGTGGACAGGGTACTGATGGCTACACCTTC; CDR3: CASSRSGQGTDGYTF
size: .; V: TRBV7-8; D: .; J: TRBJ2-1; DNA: TGTGCCAGCAGCTTAGAATTTGGGGGACATGGGATCTTC; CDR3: CASSLEFGGHGIF
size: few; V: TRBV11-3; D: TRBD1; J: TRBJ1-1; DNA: TGTGCCAGCAGCCTATCTATAGGGGGCTGGGCCGAAGCTTTCTTT; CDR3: CASSLSIGGWAEAFF
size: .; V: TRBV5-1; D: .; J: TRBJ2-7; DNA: TGCGCCAGCAGTCTGGTGGGGGGGCGACGGGACGAGCAGTACTTC; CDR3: CASSLVGGRRDEQYF
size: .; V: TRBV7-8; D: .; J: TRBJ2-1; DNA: TGTGCCACCTTGATACATCCCGGAGAGCAGTTCTTC; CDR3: CATLIHPGEQFF
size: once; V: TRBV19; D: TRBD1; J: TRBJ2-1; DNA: TGTGCCAGTAGTTCCCGCGGACAGGGGGCTCGTGAGCAGTTCTTC; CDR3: CASSSRGQGAREQFF
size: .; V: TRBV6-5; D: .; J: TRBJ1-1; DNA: TGTGCCAGCAGTTACCCCGACGGGGAAGCTTTCTTT; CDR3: CASSYPDGEAFF
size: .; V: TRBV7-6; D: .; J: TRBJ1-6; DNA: TGTGCCAGCAGCTTAGACAGGGTAGATTCACCCCTCCACTTT; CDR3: CASSLDRVDSPLHF
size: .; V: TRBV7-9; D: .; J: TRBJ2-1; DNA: TGTGCCAGCAGCTTAGGGACTCTCAATGAGCAGTTCTTC; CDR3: CASSLGTLNEQFF
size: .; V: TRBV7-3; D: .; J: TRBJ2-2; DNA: TGTGCCAGCAGCCTCCACGGACCGAACACCGGGGAGCTGTTTTTT; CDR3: CASSLHGPNTGELFF
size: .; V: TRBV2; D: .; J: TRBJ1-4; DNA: TGTGCCAGCAGTGTTGAGGGAGAAAAACTGTTTTTT; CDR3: CASSVEGEKLFF
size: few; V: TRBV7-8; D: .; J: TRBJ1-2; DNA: TGTGCCAGCAGCTTACCAGGGACGCAATATGGCTACACCTTC; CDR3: CASSLPGTQYGYTF
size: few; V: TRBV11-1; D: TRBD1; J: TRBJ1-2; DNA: TGTGCCAGCAGCTCGGACAGGGGGAACTATGGCTACACCTTC; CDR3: CASSSDRGNYGYTF
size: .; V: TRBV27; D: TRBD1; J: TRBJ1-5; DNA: TGTGCCAGCAGTGCCTCGGACAGGCCGATGGGCAATCAGCCCCAGCATTTT; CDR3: CASSASDRPMGNQPQHF
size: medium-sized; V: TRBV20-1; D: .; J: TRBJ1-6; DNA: TGCAGTGCTAGAATAGGACGGACGAGCTCCTATAATTCACCCCTCCACTTT; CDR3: CSARIGRTSSYNSPLHF
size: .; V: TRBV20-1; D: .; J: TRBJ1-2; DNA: TGCAGTGCCAGAGATCATCCGCCTGGCTACACCTTC; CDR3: CSARDHPPGYTF